This entry lists 12 T cell receptor beta chains sequenced from one sample in a study of blood T cells in healthy people across ages. Together with a sample-barcoded 5' primer, a J-beta primer mix was included in a second PCR lasting roughly 6 to 12 cycles. TCRdb itself ran the 5' RACE reads through MiXCR, one entry per CDR3 protein. The repertoire holds over 600,000 distinct CDR3 sequences, with around 38% as singletons. Material for sequencing was blood. The receptors stem from a man older than 75 in good health.

The chain uses TRBV20-1 and TRBJ2-2, with 10 nucleotides matching TRBD1. This CDR3 is 16 amino acids long. With V trimmed by 0 bases and J by 4 bases, 5 bases remained unmatched. Germline CDR1 and CDR2: DFQATT and SNEGSKA (reference sequence). The CDR3 DNA reads TGCAGTGCTAGAGAACGACAGGGGGCGAGCACCGGGGAGCTGTTTTTT. Encoded protein: CSARERQGASTGELFF.

V gene TRBV7-9 combines with J gene TRBJ2-3; TRBD2 matches 9 bases. The V segment lost 6 bases and the J segment 2 bases; nucleotides outside the gene matches: 9. CDR3 length: 16 amino acids. CDR1 and CDR2 (germline): SEHNR, FQNEAQ (reference sequence). CDR3: CASRPRPGLATDTQYF. CDR3 bases: TGTGCCAGCAGGCCTCGACCGGGACTAGCCACAGATACGCAGTATTTT.

About this clonotype: A much larger clone lies one base from this, so it may be a read error. The chain joins TRBV29-1 to TRBJ2-7, with D unclear. V was shortened by 3 bases and J by 7 bases, with 25 bases between the two germline ends. This CDR3 region has 16 residues. In germline, CDR1 is SQVTM, CDR2 ANQGSEA. The CDR3 DNA sequence: TGCAGCGTTGAGAATCGGGTCTGGCGGAAAGACAATGAGCAGTACTTC. Translation: CSVENRVWRKDNEQYF.

This clonotype turned up a few times. The chain recombines TRBV10-3 with TRBJ1-5, with D uncertain. CDR1 ENHRY and CDR2 SYGVKD come from the germline V gene. This CDR3 has 12 residues. Trimming cost V 3 bases and J 4 bases, with 4 bases left between them. The DNA of the CDR3 is TGTGCCATCAGTGAAAGGAATCAGCCCCAGCATTTT. Translated: CAISERNQPQHF.

The DNA for the CDR3 is TGTGCCAGCAGCCCCCCTACACAGGATAACGGGGAGCTGTTTTTT. Translated: CASSPPTQDNGELFF. This chain joins TRBV9 and TRBJ2-2; possibly TRBD1 for D (5 bases). CDR1 SGDLS and CDR2 YYNGEE come from the germline V gene. CDR3 length: 15 residues. V was trimmed by 4 bases and J by 7 bases, leaving 17 bases between them. Filled out from reference TRBV9 and TRBJ2-2, the complete variable domain reads DSGVTQTPKHLITATGQRVTLRCSPRSGDLSVYWYQQSLDQGLQFLIQYYNGEERAKGNILERFSAQQFPDLHSELNLSSLELGDSALYFCASSPPTQDNGELFFGEGSRLTVL.

This sequence joins TRBV11-2 and TRBJ2-3; the match to TRBD2 covers 8 bases. Germline assignment: CDR1 SGHAT and CDR2 FQNNGV. With V trimmed by 5 bases and J by 5 bases, 12 bases remained unmatched. The CDR3 length is 16 residues. CDR3 in DNA: TGTGCCAGCAGCATCCTGAGGGCGGGGGGCGTAGATACGCAGTATTTT. This gives the protein CASSILRAGGVDTQYF.

This chain connects TRBV20-1 to TRBJ2-7; 8 bases map to TRBD2. Germline V gene data show CDR1 as DFQATT and CDR2 as SNEGSKA (reference sequence). V shed 2 bases, J shed 3 bases, and the junction held 15 bases outside the gene matches. The CDR3 consists of 17 residues. The CDR3 DNA reads as TGCAGTGCTAGAAATTCGGGTAACGGGGGGGGACGCTACGAGCAGTACTTC. It yields the protein CSARNSGNGGGRYEQYF.

V gene TRBV4-2 combines with J gene TRBJ2-1, with no clear D. V dropped 4 bases and J dropped 10 bases, with 17 bases sitting between them. The CDR3 extends over 14 amino acids. Germline V lookup: CDR1 LGHNA, CDR2 YNFKEQ. The chain's CDR3 is CASSLSVLETEQFF. The DNA of the CDR3 is TGTGCCAGCAGCCTGAGTGTCCTGGAGACAGAGCAGTTCTTC.

With respect to this clonotype: A clone one base away is much larger, so this may be a read error. V gene TRBV29-1 combines with J gene TRBJ2-5; a weak D match, TRBD1 (6 bases). The end of the DNA fits TRBJ2-7 better, so the J call may be wrong. This CDR3 is 16 amino acids long. Germline assignment: CDR1 SQVTM and CDR2 ANQGSEA. CDR3 amino acids: CSVGGASGTKYYEQYF. The CDR3 DNA sequence: TGCAGCGTTGGGGGCGCCTCCGGGACAAAGTACTACGAGCAGTACTTC.

This clonotype has just a few counts. The V call is TRBV12-3 or TRBV12-4, the J call TRBJ2-2, with TRBD2 matching over 13 bases. V lost 2 bases to trimming and J lost 4 bases; unmatched junction nucleotides: 7. This CDR3 contains 18 residues. For the CDR3, the DNA is TGTGCCAGCAGTTTATTGGGACTAGCGGGAAGAATCACCGGGGAGCTGTTTTTT. Translating gives CASSLLGLAGRITGELFF.

Notes on this clonotype: The junction shows a germline mismatch at one end, possibly a read error. The chain uses TRBV15 and TRBJ2-1; D may be TRBD1 or TRBD2 (5 bases each). Germline loops: CDR1 LNHNV, CDR2 YYDKDF (reference sequence). This CDR3 comprises 16 residues. The CDR3 region is CATSRARGVSYSEQFF. In nucleotides, the CDR3 is TGTGCCACCAGCAGAGCACGAGGGGTTTCCTACAGTGAGCAGTTCTTC. Filled out from reference TRBV15 and TRBJ2-1, the complete variable domain reads DAMVIQNPRYQVTQFGKPVTLSCSQTLNHNVMYWYQQKSSQAPKLLFHYYDKDFNNEADTPDNFQSRRPNTSFCFLDIRSPGLGDTAMYLCATSRARGVSYSEQFFGPGTRLTVL.

Worth noting for this clonotype: With a much larger clone just one base away, this may be a read error. V gene TRBV7-2 combines with J gene TRBJ1-1; D not certain. The germline V and J ends were trimmed by 11 bases and 0 bases, with 16 bases remaining between them. CDR1 SGHTA and CDR2 FQGNSA come from the germline V gene. This CDR3 has 14 residues. CDR3 sequence reads: CAGILSRLNTEAFF. The DNA of the CDR3 is TGTGCCGGCATCCTCAGTAGATTGAACACTGAAGCTTTCTTT.